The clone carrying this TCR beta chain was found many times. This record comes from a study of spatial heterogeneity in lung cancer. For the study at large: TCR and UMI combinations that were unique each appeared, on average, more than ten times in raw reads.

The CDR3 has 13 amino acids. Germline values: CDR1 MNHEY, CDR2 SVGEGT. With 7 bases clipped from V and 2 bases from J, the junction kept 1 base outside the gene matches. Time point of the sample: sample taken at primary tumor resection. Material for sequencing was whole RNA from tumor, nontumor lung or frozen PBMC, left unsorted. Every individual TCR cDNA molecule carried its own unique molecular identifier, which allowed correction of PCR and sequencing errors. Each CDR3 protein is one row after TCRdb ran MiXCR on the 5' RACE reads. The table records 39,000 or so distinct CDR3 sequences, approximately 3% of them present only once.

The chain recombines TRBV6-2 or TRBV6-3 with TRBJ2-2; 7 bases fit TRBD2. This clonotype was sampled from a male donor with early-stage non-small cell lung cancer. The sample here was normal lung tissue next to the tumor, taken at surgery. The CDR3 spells CASKRDNTGELFF. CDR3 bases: TGTGCCAGCAAGCGGGATAACACCGGGGAGCTGTTTTTT.